One and the same sample provided the 5 T cell receptor beta chains below, sequenced in a study of blood T cell repertoires in COVID-19. Measured with immunoSEQ multiplex PCR; TCRdb has only the in-frame clones, and not every one. The sample contains about 120,000 clones, around 87% of which appear only once. Source material: peripheral blood. These receptors all stem from a man over 45 with acute or convalescent COVID-19.

The table lists this clone with a few counts. The genes are TRBV6-5 and TRBJ2-7, with 7 bases fitting TRBD2. CDR1 MNHEY and CDR2 SVGAGI come from the germline V gene. The V and J ends lost 4 bases and 5 bases, in that order; junction bases with no gene match: 8. The CDR3 runs 14 residues. The CDR3 DNA sequence: TGTGCCAGCAGTTCCCGTCGGCTAGCGGACGAGCAGTACTTC. Protein product: CASSSRRLADEQYF.

This chain links TRBV6-5 with TRBJ1-1; 7 nucleotides agree with TRBD1. V lost 5 bases and J lost 0; bases outside the gene matches: 6. CDR1 is MNHEY, CDR2 SVGAGI, per germline. The CDR3 is 15 residues long. CDR3 region: CASSKRTGMNTEAFF. The CDR3 nucleotides read TGTGCCAGCAGTAAACGGACAGGTATGAACACTGAAGCTTTCTTT.

The CDR3 is CASSPRVAGYQETQYF. The CDR3 DNA reads TGTGCCAGCAGCCCGAGAGTAGCGGGCTACCAAGAGACCCAGTACTTC. This rearrangement joins TRBV5-4 to TRBJ2-5; 7 bases are a match to TRBD2. V shed 4 bases and J 0 bases; nucleotides not matched to a gene: 9. Germline CDR1 SGHNT, CDR2 YYREEE (reference sequence). The CDR3 length is 16 residues. Drawing the rest from reference TRBV5-4 and TRBJ2-5, the complete variable domain is ETGVTQSPTHLIKTRGQQVTLRCSSQSGHNTVSWYQQALGQGPQFIFQYYREEENGRGNFPPRFSGLQFPNYSSELNVNALELDDSALYLCASSPRVAGYQETQYFGPGTRLLVL.

This chain connects TRBV3-1 (or the pseudogene TRBV3-2) to TRBJ2-1; 10 nucleotides line up with TRBD1. With 5 bases clipped from V and 6 bases from J, the junction kept 10 bases outside the gene matches. Germline CDR1 is LGHDT and CDR2 is YNNKEL (reference sequence). This CDR3 contains 16 residues. DNA for the CDR3: TGTGCCAGCAGCGCAGACCGGGACAGGGGATCCAATGAGCAGTTCTTC. This encodes CASSADRDRGSNEQFF.

The chain employs TRBV5-5 and TRBJ2-7; TRBD1 matches 7 bases. Unmatched junction bases numbered 3, after V lost 0 bases and J lost 0 bases. In germline, CDR1 is SGHKS, CDR2 YYEKEE (reference sequence). The CDR3 covers 15 residues. CDR3 protein: CASSLVPGGSYEQYF. In DNA, the CDR3 is TGTGCCAGCAGCTTGGTTCCAGGGGGCTCCTACGAGCAGTACTTC.